This is a list of T cell receptor beta chains from one sample in a study of a mutant IDH1 vaccine in newly diagnosed glioma. No antigen is known for these receptors. The data were produced by immunoSEQ multiplex PCR, yet TCRdb's version contains in-frame clones alone and is incomplete. The sample records around 28,000 clones, about 90% being singletons. The sample was PBMCs, taken from a glioma patient whose treatment included an IDH1 peptide vaccine. Receptors were obtained from a man aged 18 to 30 with glioma. Both conserved end residues are part of each CDR3. A D gene is named only where the DNA matches it firmly. Some rows have no size entry. The others give once, few or many, or a class for an expanded clone.

d_call: -
clone_size: -
j_call: TRBJ2-6
v_call: TRBV29-1
cdr3_nt: TGCAGCGTTGCGGGGTCTGGGGCCAACGTCCTGACTTTC
cdr3_aa: CSVAGSGANVLTF

d_call: -
clone_size: -
j_call: TRBJ2-7
v_call: TRBV15
cdr3_nt: TGTGCCACCAGCAGAGGGGGCGGCGCAGCCTACGAGCAGTACTTC
cdr3_aa: CATSRGGGAAYEQYF

d_call: TRBD2
clone_size: -
j_call: TRBJ2-7
v_call: TRBV4-2
cdr3_nt: TGTGCCAGCAGCCAGGCACTAGCGCCTGACGAGCAGTACTTC
cdr3_aa: CASSQALAPDEQYF

d_call: -
clone_size: -
j_call: TRBJ2-1
v_call: TRBV7-2
cdr3_nt: TGTGCCAGCAGCTTACCGGGAGACCAATACAATGAGCAGTTCTTC
cdr3_aa: CASSLPGDQYNEQFF

d_call: TRBD1
clone_size: -
j_call: TRBJ2-1
v_call: TRBV6-5
cdr3_nt: TGTGCCAGCAGTCCGGGACAGGGATACAATGAGCAGTTCTTC
cdr3_aa: CASSPGQGYNEQFF

d_call: -
clone_size: once
j_call: TRBJ1-4
v_call: TRBV19
cdr3_nt: TGTGCCAGTAGTATTACGGCGCTAACTAATGAAAAACTGTTTTTT
cdr3_aa: CASSITALTNEKLFF

d_call: -
clone_size: -
j_call: TRBJ2-2
v_call: TRBV29-1
cdr3_nt: TGCAGCGTTGGAAGCGGGACAGGCGTATCCGGGGAGCTGTTTTTT
cdr3_aa: CSVGSGTGVSGELFF

d_call: -
clone_size: -
j_call: TRBJ1-1
v_call: TRBV2
cdr3_nt: TGTGCCAGCAGCCCATTCGTTGAAGCTTTCTTT
cdr3_aa: CASSPFVEAFF

d_call: -
clone_size: once
j_call: TRBJ1-2
v_call: TRBV7-9
cdr3_nt: TGTGCCAGCAGCTTAGTAACGGTCTATGGCTACACCTTC
cdr3_aa: CASSLVTVYGYTF

d_call: TRBD1
clone_size: -
j_call: TRBJ1-4
v_call: TRBV4-2
cdr3_nt: TGTGCCAGCAGCCAAGCCCAGGGGGGGGAAAAACTGTTTTTT
cdr3_aa: CASSQAQGGEKLFF

d_call: -
clone_size: -
j_call: TRBJ2-1
v_call: TRBV7-9
cdr3_nt: TGTGCCAGCACCAATTTCACAGGGAAAAATGAGCAGTTCTTC
cdr3_aa: CASTNFTGKNEQFF

d_call: TRBD1
clone_size: once
j_call: TRBJ1-2
v_call: TRBV6-5
cdr3_nt: TGTGCCAGCAGTTCCACCCGGGACAGGGGTAACTATGGCTACACCTTC
cdr3_aa: CASSSTRDRGNYGYTF

d_call: -
clone_size: once
j_call: TRBJ1-5
v_call: TRBV15
cdr3_nt: TGTGCCACCAGCAGAGATATGTCGGTGTTACCCGACGTTAGCAATCAGCCCCAGCATTTT
cdr3_aa: CATSRDMSVLPDVSNQPQHF